Below are 18 T cell receptor beta chains sequenced from a single sample in a study of PD-1 blockade in classical Hodgkin lymphoma. TCRdb's table, derived via immunoSEQ multiplex PCR, lists solely in-frame clones and lacks some. The table lists approximately 84,000 clones, around 90% of them singletons. Every patient had relapsed following autologous stem cell transplantation, and cohorts differed in brentuximab vedotin exposure. The sequenced sample was peripheral blood mononuclear cells (PBMCs), obtained at baseline. These receptors were collected from a human donor with classical Hodgkin lymphoma.

The chain joins TRBV10-2 to TRBJ1-1; D uncertain. The V end lost 0 bases, the J end lost 3 bases, and 2 bases lay between the germline ends. This CDR3 has 12 residues. Germline CDR1 WSHSY, CDR2 SAAADI. The CDR3 is CASSESDTEAFF. As DNA, the CDR3 is TGCGCCAGCAGTGAGTCGGACACTGAAGCTTTCTTT.

CDR3 sequence reads: CASSPGQEGTADTQYF. CDR3 sequence (DNA): TGTGCCAGCAGCCCCGGACAGGAGGGGACCGCAGATACGCAGTATTTT. The chain joins TRBV11-3 to TRBJ2-3; maybe TRBD1 (7 bases). V was cut by 5 bases and J by 4 bases, with 19 bases left in between. Germline V gene data show CDR1 as SGHNT and CDR2 as YENEEA. The CDR3 spans 16 residues.

The chain is built from TRBV7-2 and TRBJ2-2; a weak D match, TRBD1 (6 bases). This CDR3 is 15 amino acids long. CDR1 and CDR2 (germline): SGHTA, FQGNSA. V was pared by 4 bases and J by 1 base, with 10 bases between. The CDR3 spells CASSYDRWNTGELFF. The CDR3 DNA is TGTGCCAGCAGCTACGACAGGTGGAACACCGGGGAGCTGTTTTTT.

The chain has TRBV4-2 and TRBJ1-5; D gene unclear. Trimming pared 0 bases from V and 5 bases from J, leaving 17 bases between. Germline CDR1 is LGHNA and CDR2 is YNFKEQ. The CDR3 has 17 residues. The CDR3 bases are TGTGCCAGCAGCCAAGATCCCGCGAGGATCCGGGATCAGCCCCAGCATTTT. Protein product: CASSQDPARIRDQPQHF.

The chain joins TRBV13 to TRBJ2-2; either TRBD1 or TRBD2 may supply D (5 bases each). The CDR3 contains 17 residues. V lost 4 bases and J 4 bases, leaving 19 bases between the germline ends. From germline, CDR1 is PRHDT and CDR2 FYEKMQ (reference sequence). This CDR3 reads CASSSAPPLGGTGELFF. CDR3 coding DNA: TGTGCCAGCAGCTCTGCGCCCCCCCTTGGGGGCACCGGGGAGCTGTTTTTT.

The chain combines TRBV18 with TRBJ1-5; 7 nucleotides line up with TRBD1. Germline CDR1 KGHSH, CDR2 LQKENI. This CDR3 has 17 residues. Trimming removed 4 bases from V and 2 bases from J; junction bases left unmatched: 11. DNA for the CDR3: TGTGCCAGCTCACGGGACAGCCCGGGCACGGGCAATCAGCCCCAGCATTTT. Its protein is CASSRDSPGTGNQPQHF.

The chain is built from TRBV6-5 and TRBJ2-7, with D hard to call. The CDR3 spans 11 residues. Germline CDR1 reads MNHEY; CDR2 reads SVGAGI. V was pared by 2 bases and J by 7 bases, with 6 bases between. The CDR3 nucleotides are TGTGCCAGCAGTTACGTCGGGGAGCAGTACTTC. It specifies CASSYVGEQYF.

This clone turned up a few times. The V call is TRBV6-5, the J call TRBJ1-2; 9 bases are a match to TRBD1. Germline V gives CDR1 MNHEY, CDR2 SVGAGI. Trimming cost V 7 bases and J 5 bases; bases outside gene matches: 8. The CDR3 is 14 amino acids. CDR3 sequence: CASTIGTGRYGYTF. The CDR3 DNA is TGTGCCAGCACTATTGGGACAGGGAGATATGGCTACACCTTC.

This chain links TRBV2 with TRBJ2-7, with D unclear. Trimming stripped 2 bases from V and 0 bases from J, with 11 bases between. Germline lookup yields CDR1 SNHLY and CDR2 FYNNEI. The CDR3 has 15 residues. The CDR3 DNA reads as TGTGCCAGCAGTGAACCGTTGGGGAACTCCTACGAGCAGTACTTC. Protein: CASSEPLGNSYEQYF.

The rearrangement uses TRBV4-1 and TRBJ2-1; 7 bases line up with TRBD2. CDR1 is MGHRA, CDR2 YSYEKL, per germline. The CDR3 is 15 amino acids. V lost 4 bases to trimming and J lost 4 bases; unmatched junction nucleotides: 7. DNA for the CDR3: TGCGCCAGCAGCCTCGGACTAGGTCAATACAATGAGCAGTTCTTC. Translation: CASSLGLGQYNEQFF.

The J gene is TRBJ2-1, the V gene TRBV7-2, with D perhaps matching TRBD2 (5 bases). This CDR3 contains 14 residues. The germline V gene has CDR1 SGHTA and CDR2 FQGNSA. Trimming left V 1 base short and J 10 bases short, with 14 bases between. CDR3 loop: CASSLELGIEEQFF. CDR3 DNA: TGTGCCAGCAGCTTAGAACTAGGAATAGAGGAGCAGTTCTTC. Full variable domain (outside the CDR3, taken from reference TRBV7-2 and TRBJ2-1): GAGVSQSPSNKVTEKGKDVELRCDPISGHTALYWYRQSLGQGLEFLIYFQGNSAPDKSGLPSDRFSAERTGGSVSTLTIQRTQQEDSAVYLCASSLELGIEEQFFGPGTRLTVL.

V and J are TRBV4-2 and TRBJ2-3; 13 nucleotides match TRBD2. Per the germline V gene, CDR1 is LGHNA and CDR2 is YNFKEQ. With V trimmed by 4 bases and J by 2 bases, 6 bases remained unmatched. The CDR3 sequence is 17 residues long. CDR3 bases: TGTGCCAGCAGCCCTGGACTAGCGGGGGCTAACACAGATACGCAGTATTTT. Protein: CASSPGLAGANTDTQYF.

The chain is built from TRBV5-1 and TRBJ1-2, with 9 bases that match TRBD1. Germline loops: CDR1 SGHRS, CDR2 YFSETQ. The V and J ends lost 4 bases and 3 bases, in that order; junction bases with no gene match: 7. The CDR3 has 15 residues. The CDR3 loop is CASSIQGAVDYGYTF. The CDR3, as DNA: TGCGCCAGCAGCATACAGGGGGCGGTGGACTATGGCTACACCTTC.

This sequence joins TRBV6-5 and TRBJ1-1; a possible D gene is TRBD1 (6 bases). CDR1 is MNHEY, CDR2 SVGAGI, per germline. CDR3 length: 16 amino acids. Deletions cut 2 bases from V and 1 base from J, with 14 bases between. CDR3 sequence: CASSYQAGQTNTEAFF. The CDR3 bases are TGTGCCAGCAGTTACCAAGCCGGACAGACGAACACTGAAGCTTTCTTT.

This clone was detected once. The rearrangement uses TRBV4-3 and TRBJ1-1; no definite D call. Germline-derived CDR1 and CDR2 are LGHNA and YSLEER. The CDR3 runs 15 residues. Trimming stripped 0 bases from V and 2 bases from J, with 10 bases between. CDR3 in DNA: TGCGCCAGCAGCCAAGAAAGACGCATAAACACTGAAGCTTTCTTT. It specifies CASSQERRINTEAFF.

This chain connects TRBV6-5 to TRBJ2-7, with 9 bases identical to TRBD1. Germline assignment: CDR1 MNHEY and CDR2 SVGAGI. This CDR3 is 15 amino acids long. Germline trimming cut 0 bases from V and 0 bases from J; bases unmatched to any gene: 0. The CDR3: CASSYSGQGSYEQYF. As DNA, the CDR3 is TGTGCCAGCAGTTACTCGGGACAGGGCTCCTACGAGCAGTACTTC.

The J gene is TRBJ2-3, the V gene TRBV9; either TRBD1 or TRBD2 may supply D (5 bases each). Looked up from germline, CDR1 is SGDLS and CDR2 is YYNGEE. The CDR3 sequence is 17 residues long. Trimming took 0 bases from V and 8 from J, leaving 22 bases between them. CDR3 residues: CASSVEAGTWAEGTQYF. DNA of the CDR3: TGTGCCAGCAGCGTAGAGGCAGGGACGTGGGCAGAGGGTACGCAGTATTTT.

J is TRBJ2-3 and V is TRBV6-6; TRBD2 matches 11 bases. CDR3 length equals 15 residues. The J segment lost 5 bases and the V segment lost 6 bases, leaving 7 bases of the junction unmatched. Germline CDR1 is MNHNY and CDR2 is SVGAGI (reference sequence). CDR3 loop: CASRFLAGGQDTQYF. The CDR3 DNA reads as TGTGCCAGCAGATTTCTAGCGGGAGGTCAAGATACGCAGTATTTT.